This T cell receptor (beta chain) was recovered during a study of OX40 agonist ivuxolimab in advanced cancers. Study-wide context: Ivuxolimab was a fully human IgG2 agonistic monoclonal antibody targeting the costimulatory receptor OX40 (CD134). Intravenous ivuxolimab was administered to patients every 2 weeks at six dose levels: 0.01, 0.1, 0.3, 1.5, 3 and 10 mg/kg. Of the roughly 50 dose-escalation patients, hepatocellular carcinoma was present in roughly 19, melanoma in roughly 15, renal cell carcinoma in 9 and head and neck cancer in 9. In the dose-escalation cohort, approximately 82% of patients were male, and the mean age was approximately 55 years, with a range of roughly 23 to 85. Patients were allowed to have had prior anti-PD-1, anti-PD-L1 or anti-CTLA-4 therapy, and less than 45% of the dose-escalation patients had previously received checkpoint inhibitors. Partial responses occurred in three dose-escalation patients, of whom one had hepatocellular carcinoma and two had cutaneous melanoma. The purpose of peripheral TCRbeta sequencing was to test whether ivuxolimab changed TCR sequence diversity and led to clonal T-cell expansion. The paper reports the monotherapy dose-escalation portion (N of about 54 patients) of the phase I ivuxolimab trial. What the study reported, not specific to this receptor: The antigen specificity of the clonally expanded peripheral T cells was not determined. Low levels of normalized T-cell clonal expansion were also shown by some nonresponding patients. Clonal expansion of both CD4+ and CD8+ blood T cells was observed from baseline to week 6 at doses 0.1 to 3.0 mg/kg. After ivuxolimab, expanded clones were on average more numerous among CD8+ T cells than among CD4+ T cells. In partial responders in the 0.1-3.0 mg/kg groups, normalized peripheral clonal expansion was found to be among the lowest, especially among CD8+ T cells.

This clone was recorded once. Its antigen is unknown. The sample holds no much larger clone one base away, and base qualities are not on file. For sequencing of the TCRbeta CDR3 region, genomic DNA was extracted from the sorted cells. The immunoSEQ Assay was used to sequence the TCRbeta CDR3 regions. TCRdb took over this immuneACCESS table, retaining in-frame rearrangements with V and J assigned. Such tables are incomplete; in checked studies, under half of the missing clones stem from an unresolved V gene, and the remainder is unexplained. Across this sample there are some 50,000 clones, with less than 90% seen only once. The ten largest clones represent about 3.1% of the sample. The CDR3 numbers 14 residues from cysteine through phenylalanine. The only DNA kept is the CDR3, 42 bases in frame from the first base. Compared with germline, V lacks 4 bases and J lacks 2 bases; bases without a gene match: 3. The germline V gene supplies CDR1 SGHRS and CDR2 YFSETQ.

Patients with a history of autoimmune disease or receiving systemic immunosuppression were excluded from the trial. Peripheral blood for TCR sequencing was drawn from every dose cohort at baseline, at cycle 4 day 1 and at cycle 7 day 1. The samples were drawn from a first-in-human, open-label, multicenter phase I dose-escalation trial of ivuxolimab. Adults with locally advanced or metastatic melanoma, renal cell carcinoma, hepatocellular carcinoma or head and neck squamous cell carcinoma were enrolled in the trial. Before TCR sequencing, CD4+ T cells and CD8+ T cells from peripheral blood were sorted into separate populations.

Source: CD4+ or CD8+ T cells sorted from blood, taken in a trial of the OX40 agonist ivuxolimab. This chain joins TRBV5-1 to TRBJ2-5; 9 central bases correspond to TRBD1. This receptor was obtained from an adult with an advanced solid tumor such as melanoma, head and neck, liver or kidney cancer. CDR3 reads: CASSGGTGQETQYF. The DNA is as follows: TGCGCCAGCAGCGGAGGGACAGGGCAAGAGACCCAGTACTTC.